The next 16 T cell receptor beta chains were all read from a single sample in a study of post-analysis software for immune sequencing data (dated by TCRdb to between 2014 and 2017). Overall results and qualifications from the work: Patients showed significantly higher frequencies than controls for about five TRBV segments, among them TRBV5-6, TRBV5-1 and TRBV20-1.

The library was built by means of PCR. For sequencing, an Illumina HiSeq 2500 was employed. Unique molecular identifiers were incorporated into TCR beta cDNA libraries to reduce PCR and sequencing biases. Using fastp at Q25 and MiXCR, TCRdb reprocessed the public reads and kept productive beta chains. CDR3 protein sequences are deduplicated, and each keeps its most common genes and DNA. The sample table holds about 460,000 distinct CDR3 sequences, of which roughly 46% were seen once. 9% to 13% of the sample goes to the ten largest clones. These receptors are not linked to any known antigen. The sample comprised blood. The receptors come from a girl under 18 with multiple sclerosis.

This clonotype was counted only a few times. The J gene is TRBJ1-2, the V gene TRBV5-1, with 7 nucleotides matching TRBD1. Germline V gives CDR1 SGHRS, CDR2 YFSETQ. The CDR3 sequence is 15 residues long. V lost 4 bases and J lost 3; bases outside the gene matches: 9. CDR3 nucleotides: TGCGCCAGCAGCCTGTCGGACAGGAGGGACTATGGCTACACCTTC. It codes for CASSLSDRRDYGYTF. Looking up the rest from reference TRBV5-1 and TRBJ1-2 gives the full variable domain: KAGVTQTPRYLIKTRGQQVTLSCSPISGHRSVSWYQQTPGQGLQFLFEYFSETQRNKGNFPGRFSGRQFSNSRSEMNVSTLELGDSALYLCASSLSDRRDYGYTFGSGTRLTVV.

V gene TRBV20-1 combines with J gene TRBJ2-7; D not resolved. CDR1 DFQATT and CDR2 SNEGSKA come from the germline V gene (reference sequence). The CDR3 sequence is 13 residues long. V gave up 6 bases and J gave up 0 bases, with 12 bases separating them. The CDR3 loop is CSAQPESSYEQYF. The CDR3 DNA reads TGCAGTGCCCAACCAGAGAGCTCCTACGAGCAGTACTTC.

The chain joins TRBV19 to TRBJ2-7, with 10 bases identical to TRBD1. This CDR3 is built from 13 residues. Losses at the gene ends were 6 bases for V and 6 bases for J; bases not matched to a gene: 5. CDR1 and CDR2 (germline): LNHDA, SQIVND (reference sequence). CDR3 DNA: TGTGCCAGTAGCCGACAGGGGGCCTGCGAGCAGTACTTC. Protein product: CASSRQGACEQYF.

This clonotype was seen more than once but under ten times. The chain is built from TRBV20-1 and TRBJ1-2, with D possibly TRBD1 on 6 matching bases. The CDR3 is made up of 14 amino acids. Trimming cost V 0 bases and J 8 bases, with 16 bases left between them. The germline CDR1 and CDR2 sequences are DFQATT and SNEGSKA (reference sequence). The CDR3 region is CSARDPKTGWGYTF. The CDR3 nucleotides read TGCAGTGCTAGAGACCCAAAGACAGGATGGGGCTACACCTTC.

The chain recombines TRBV10-2 with TRBJ2-7; 11 nucleotides line up with TRBD2. Matching the DNA end better, TRBJ2-5 makes the J call doubtful. From germline, CDR1 is WSHSY and CDR2 SAAADI. This CDR3 comprises 17 residues. CDR3 protein: CASSGPLSGRAMETQYF. CDR3 nucleotide sequence: TGCGCCAGCAGTGGCCCCCTTAGCGGGAGGGCCATGGAGACCCAGTACTTC.

The chain is built from TRBV7-9 and TRBJ2-3; D possibly corresponds to TRBD2 (5 bases). The V gene lost 6 bases and the J gene lost 11 bases, with 15 bases spanning the gap. The CDR3 runs 12 residues. Germline values: CDR1 SEHNR, CDR2 FQNEAQ (reference sequence). The CDR3 region has the DNA TGTGCCAGCAGTCTAGGCGGTGGAGGGCAGTATTTT. It specifies CASSLGGGGQYF.

This rearrangement joins TRBV7-9 to TRBJ2-3, with 8 bases fitting TRBD1. V was pared by 3 bases and J by 5 bases, with 13 bases of the junction left unmatched. CDR1 is SEHNR, CDR2 FQNEAQ, per germline (reference sequence). This CDR3 is 17 amino acids long. The DNA of the CDR3 is TGTGCCAGCAGCTTCGGGAGCAGGGGGCAGGCGCGAGATACGCAGTATTTT. Protein product: CASSFGSRGQARDTQYF.

The chain couples TRBV6-1 to TRBJ2-3, with TRBD2 matching over 14 bases. The trim removed 5 bases at V and 6 bases at J, leaving 16 bases unmatched. CDR1 is MNHNS and CDR2 is SASEGT in the germline V gene. The CDR3 runs to 19 residues. CDR3 loop: CASSRPHLGLAGDSDTQYF. CDR3 nucleotide sequence: TGTGCCAGCAGTCGTCCTCATTTGGGACTAGCGGGAGATTCGGATACGCAGTATTTT.

The chain combines TRBV5-1 with TRBJ2-1; no firm D call. Germline CDR1 SGHRS, CDR2 YFSETQ. Between the trimmed V and J ends, which lost 1 base and 4 bases, there was a span of 12 bases. This CDR3 is 15 amino acids long. The CDR3 DNA follows: TGCGCCAGCAGCTTGCATGGGTCGTCGTACAATGAGCAGTTCTTC. Amino acids: CASSLHGSSYNEQFF.

This clonotype was picked up one time. The chain carries TRBV20-1 and TRBJ2-5; 8 bases align to TRBD1. CDR3 length: 13 amino acids. Trimming at V came to 1 base and at J to 3 bases, leaving 1 base not matched to a gene. Germline assignment: CDR1 DFQATT and CDR2 SNEGSKA (reference sequence). The CDR3 spells CSARVQGEETQYF. The CDR3 nucleotides read TGCAGTGCTAGAGTACAGGGGGAAGAGACCCAGTACTTC.

The sample holds a few counts of this clonotype. This chain uses TRBV5-6 with TRBJ2-1; TRBD2 aligns across 8 bases. Trimming took 2 bases from V and 4 from J; bases not matched to a gene: 5. The CDR3 consists of 15 residues. Germline V gene lookup returns CDR1 SGHDT and CDR2 YYEEEE. The CDR3 here is CASSLRGLEYNEQFF. CDR3 DNA: TGTGCCAGCAGCTTACGGGGACTAGAATACAATGAGCAGTTCTTC.

This clonotype was picked up a small number of times. This chain uses TRBV5-1 with TRBJ2-1, with 11 bases identical to TRBD1. This CDR3 region has 15 residues. V lost 5 bases, J lost 4 bases, and 5 bases stayed unmatched. Germline-derived CDR1 and CDR2 are SGHRS and YFSETQ. In DNA form, the CDR3 reads TGCGCCAGCAGTTCCGGACAGGGGGCATACAATGAGCAGTTCTTC. Residues: CASSSGQGAYNEQFF. Combining the CDR3 with reference TRBV5-1 and TRBJ2-1 gives the whole variable domain KAGVTQTPRYLIKTRGQQVTLSCSPISGHRSVSWYQQTPGQGLQFLFEYFSETQRNKGNFPGRFSGRQFSNSRSEMNVSTLELGDSALYLCASSSGQGAYNEQFFGPGTRLTVL.

The rearrangement uses TRBV7-8 and TRBJ2-5; D gene uncertain. The last part of the DNA fits TRBJ2-7 better; the J call may be wrong. Germline-derived CDR1 and CDR2 are SGHVS and FQNEAQ. The CDR3 runs 16 residues. CDR3 region: CASSLLEYGTTYEQYF. CDR3 nucleotides: TGTGCCAGCAGCTTACTTGAATACGGCACCACCTACGAGCAGTACTTC.

This clonotype has a handful of counts. The chain combines TRBV27 with TRBJ1-2, with TRBD1 identical over 8 bases. The CDR3 is 14 amino acids. After removal of 3 bases from V and 4 bases from J, the junction contained 4 bases not matched to a gene. Germline V lookup: CDR1 MNHEY, CDR2 SMNVEV (reference sequence). For the CDR3, the DNA is TGTGCCAGCAGTTTGTCGACAGGGGTCTATGGCTACACCTTC. Its protein product is CASSLSTGVYGYTF.

The V gene is TRBV3-1, the J gene TRBJ2-5, with D possibly matching TRBD1 (7 bases). The length of the CDR3 is 16 residues. V gave up 3 bases and J gave up 5 bases, with 19 bases separating them. CDR1 is LGHDT, CDR2 YNNKEL, per germline (reference sequence). CDR3 bases: TGTGCCAGCAGCCAGGCGACTAGTGAGGGACAGGAGACCCAGTACTTC. Translation gives CASSQATSEGQETQYF.

This chain connects TRBV10-1 to TRBJ2-1; D ambiguous. The CDR3 has 14 residues. Trimming left V 2 bases short and J 2 bases short, with 7 bases between. Germline V gives CDR1 WNHNN, CDR2 SYGVQD (reference sequence). The chain's CDR3 is CASSEAHPYNEQFF. The CDR3, as DNA: TGCGCCAGCAGTGAGGCGCACCCCTACAATGAGCAGTTCTTC.